This passage covers 5 T cell receptor beta chains from one sample sequenced in a study of T cells expressing NK-cell markers. After re-calling the 5' RACE reads, TCRdb lists one entry per CDR3 protein, DNA absent. This table lists about 390,000 distinct CDR3 sequences. Sequencing was carried out using blood T cells: a sorted CD56 or NKG2C T cell subset, CD4+ or CD8+ T cells, or bulk PBMC T cells (not recorded which). These receptors all come from a woman between 45 and 60 years old in good health.

This chain uses TRBV5-1 with TRBJ1-1; TCRdb gives TRBD1 as the D gene, but with no DNA this cannot be confirmed. Per germline, CDR1 SGHRS and CDR2 YFSETQ. This CDR3 is 15 amino acids long. This chain's CDR3 is CASSFRQGVNTEAFF.

The rearrangement joins TRBV11-2 to TRBJ2-2. The CDR3 consists of 13 residues. Germline V gene data show CDR1 as SGHAT and CDR2 as FQNNGV. This CDR3 reads CASSLEWSGELFF.

The chain couples TRBV12-3 or TRBV12-4 to TRBJ2-3; TCRdb's D call, TRBD2, is unchecked because there is no DNA. The CDR3 is 12 residues long. Here the CDR3 reads CASRGLSDTQYF.

The chain uses TRBV9 and TRBJ2-2; TCRdb indicates TRBD1, and absent DNA this call remains unverified. CDR3 size: 17 residues. CDR1 and CDR2 (germline): SGDLS, YYNGEE. CDR3 loop: CASSANPGPRGTGELFF. The entire variable domain, with the rest obtained from reference TRBV9 and TRBJ2-2, is as follows: DSGVTQTPKHLITATGQRVTLRCSPRSGDLSVYWYQQSLDQGLQFLIQYYNGEERAKGNILERFSAQQFPDLHSELNLSSLELGDSALYFCASSANPGPRGTGELFFGEGSRLTVL.

V gene TRBV7-8 combines with J gene TRBJ1-1; as DNA is missing, the TRBD1 call by TCRdb cannot be tested. The CDR3 is made up of 15 amino acids. Germline V gene data show CDR1 as SGHVS and CDR2 as FQNEAQ. CDR3 amino acids: CASNTEDRDRLEAFF.